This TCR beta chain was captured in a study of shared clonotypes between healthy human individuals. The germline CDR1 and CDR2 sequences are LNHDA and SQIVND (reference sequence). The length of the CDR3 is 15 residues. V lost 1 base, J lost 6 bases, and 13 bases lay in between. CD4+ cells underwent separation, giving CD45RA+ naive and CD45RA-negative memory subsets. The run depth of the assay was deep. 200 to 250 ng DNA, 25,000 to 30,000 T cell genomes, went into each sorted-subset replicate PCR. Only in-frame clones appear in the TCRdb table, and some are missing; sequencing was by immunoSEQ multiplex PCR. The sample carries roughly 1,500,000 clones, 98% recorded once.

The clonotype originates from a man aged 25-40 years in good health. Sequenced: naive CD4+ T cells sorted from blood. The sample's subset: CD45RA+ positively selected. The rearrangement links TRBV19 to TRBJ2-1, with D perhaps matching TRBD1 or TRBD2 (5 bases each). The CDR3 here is CASSIGVMRGNEQFF. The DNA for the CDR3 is TGTGCCAGTAGTATAGGGGTCATGAGGGGCAATGAGCAGTTCTTC.